The following is a T cell receptor (beta chain) sequence with its context. The sample originates from a study of immune characterization of retroperitoneal liposarcoma. TCRdb ran MiXCR on the PCR reads and lists one entry per CDR3 protein. The sample consists of roughly 2,000 distinct CDR3 sequences, 40% to 45% of them appearing once. The TCR sequence derives from a male donor with retroperitoneal liposarcoma. The sample was tumor tissue.

The DNA for the CDR3 is TGTGCCATCAGGTCCACGACGGGCACCATATATTTT. Translation gives CAIRSTTGTIYF. This rearrangement joins TRBV10-3 to TRBJ1-3, with unresolved D. Germline V lookup: CDR1 ENHRY, CDR2 SYGVKD. Between the trimmed V and J ends, which lost 6 bases and 9 bases, there was a span of 12 bases. The CDR3 has 12 residues.